Below are 10 T cell receptor beta chains sequenced from a single sample in a study of blood T cell repertoires in COVID-19 (dated by TCRdb to the early 2020s). Library preparation was by the immunoSEQ multiplex PCR assay. TCRdb holds this immuneACCESS table with in-frame rearrangements only. Some clones are missing; in checked studies, unresolved V genes explain under half, and the rest has no known cause. In all, the sample holds over 110,000 clones, and roughly 76% of those were seen once. Of the sample, about an eighth falls within the top ten clones. Source material: peripheral blood. The receptor source for this set is a man of 80 years or more with acute or convalescent COVID-19.

The chain links TRBV11-3 to TRBJ2-3, with a tentative D call TRBD2 (6 bases). The V gene's germline CDR1 is SGHNT and CDR2 YENEEA. V was pared by 5 bases and J by 2 bases, with 17 bases between. CDR3 length: 16 amino acids. The CDR3 DNA sequence: TGTGCCAGCAGCGCACGCGGAGGGCGGGTCACAGATACGCAGTATTTT. Protein: CASSARGGRVTDTQYF.

V usage is TRBV6-5 and J usage is TRBJ1-5; tentative D call: TRBD1 (5 bases). The CDR3 is 12 amino acids. Trimming pared 6 bases from V and 8 bases from J, leaving 11 bases between. CDR1 and CDR2 from the germline V gene are MNHEY and SVGAGI. The CDR3 coding sequence is TGTGCCAGCAGCGGACCCAGGGAGCCCCAGCATTTT. This translates into CASSGPREPQHF.

This chain links TRBV28 with TRBJ1-5; 8 bases are shared with TRBD1. The ends lost 2 bases at V and 9 bases at J; junction bases unmatched: 6. The germline gives CDR1 MDHEN, CDR2 SYDVKM. The CDR3 has 14 amino acids. The CDR3 DNA sequence: TGTGCCAGCAGTTTAGACAGGGGCCGTGGGCCCCAGCATTTT. Residues: CASSLDRGRGPQHF.

This chain links TRBV11-3 with TRBJ2-7; D perhaps matches TRBD2 (6 bases). Looked up from germline, CDR1 is SGHNT and CDR2 is YENEEA. The CDR3 sequence is 13 residues long. The V and J ends lost 5 bases and 3 bases respectively, with 11 bases between them. The CDR3 nucleotides read TGTGCCAGCAGCCGGGACTCAGGCTACGAGCAGTACTTC. Its translation is CASSRDSGYEQYF.

The chain couples TRBV27 to TRBJ1-6; D not certain. CDR1 is MNHEY and CDR2 is SMNVEV in the germline V gene (reference sequence). V lost 8 bases and J lost 10, with 21 bases in between. The CDR3 sequence is 15 residues long. The CDR3 sequence is CASRSWQVILSPLHF. DNA for the CDR3: TGTGCCAGCCGCTCCTGGCAGGTCATTCTATCACCCCTCCACTTT.

V and J are TRBV7-3 and TRBJ2-2; D may be TRBD2 (6 bases). This CDR3 comprises 16 residues. V lost 5 bases and J lost 1, with 14 bases in between. CDR1 and CDR2 (germline): SGHTA, FQGTGA. CDR3 residues: CASSPLRRENTGELFF. The CDR3 region has the DNA TGTGCCAGCAGCCCCCTTAGGAGGGAGAACACCGGGGAGCTGTTTTTT.

The chain has TRBV18 and TRBJ2-7; 12 bases match TRBD1. Trimming cost V 5 bases and J 5 bases; bases outside gene matches: 7. In germline, CDR1 is KGHSH, CDR2 LQKENI. The CDR3 is 15 residues long. The CDR3 DNA is TGTGCCAGCTCAAGACTGGGACAGGGGGCGAACGAGCAGTACTTC. The encoded protein is CASSRLGQGANEQYF.

The chain couples TRBV6-2 or TRBV6-3 to TRBJ1-2; D not resolved. The CDR3 runs to 13 residues. Trimming left V 5 bases short and J 2 bases short, with 9 bases between. The germline V gene has CDR1 MNHEY and CDR2 SVGEGT. CDR3 residues: CASSTRGNYGYTF. DNA for the CDR3: TGTGCCAGCAGTACTCGCGGGAACTATGGCTACACCTTC.

V usage is TRBV4-3 and J usage is TRBJ2-3; TRBD1 aligns across 10 bases. The CDR3 totals 14 residues. The trim removed 1 base at V and 8 bases at J, leaving 3 bases unmatched. Germline V gene lookup returns CDR1 LGHNA and CDR2 YSLEER. In nucleotides, the CDR3 is TGCGCCAGCAGCCAAGCGACAGGGGGCAGTACGCAGTATTTT. Amino acids: CASSQATGGSTQYF.

CDR3 residues: CASSLGQGKFNYGYTF. The CDR3, as DNA: TGTGCCAGCAGCTTGGGACAGGGGAAATTTAACTATGGCTACACCTTC. V and J are TRBV5-6 and TRBJ1-2, with 8 bases that match TRBD1. CDR1 and CDR2 from the germline V gene are SGHDT and YYEEEE. V lost 0 bases to trimming and J lost 1 base; unmatched junction nucleotides: 5. The CDR3 length is 16 residues.